Each of the 23 T cell receptor beta chains below was sequenced from the same sample in a study of T cell responses to AZD1222 COVID-19 vaccine. The table came from immunoSEQ multiplex PCR; TCRdb's copy has only in-frame clones and leaves some out. This sample yields 75,000 to 100,000 clones, of which approximately 88% are seen a single time; 2.5% to 3% belongs to the top ten. Sequenced here: peripheral blood, sampled on day 0 of AZD1222 vaccination. Every receptor here comes from an adult in good health.

The chain couples TRBV5-4 to TRBJ2-2; D possibly corresponds to TRBD1 (5 bases). The CDR3 consists of 15 residues. Deletions cut 4 bases from V and 1 base from J, with 11 bases between. Germline V gene sequence: CDR1 SGHNT, CDR2 YYREEE (reference sequence). CDR3 residues: CASSVDILNTGELFF. CDR3 nucleotides: TGTGCCAGCAGCGTGGACATATTGAACACCGGGGAGCTGTTTTTT.

The chain couples TRBV19 to TRBJ1-5, with D tentatively TRBD1 (6 bases). Germline CDR1 LNHDA, CDR2 SQIVND (reference sequence). Trimming stripped 3 bases from V and 5 bases from J, with 11 bases between. The CDR3 contains 14 residues. CDR3 sequence: CASSIAQGHQPQHF. The CDR3 region has the DNA TGTGCCAGTAGTATTGCACAGGGCCATCAGCCCCAGCATTTT.

This sequence joins TRBV11-2 and TRBJ2-7; TRBD1 agrees at 7 bases. The CDR3 sequence is 12 residues long. Germline CDR1 SGHAT, CDR2 FQNNGV. V gave up 10 bases and J gave up 6 bases; unmatched junction bases: 9. The CDR3 reads CATLDRGPEQYF. CDR3 DNA sequence: TGTGCCACTTTAGATAGGGGGCCCGAGCAGTACTTC.

V usage is TRBV30 and J usage is TRBJ1-5, with D possibly matching TRBD1 (5 bases). Trimming cost V 2 bases and J 2 bases, with 7 bases left between them. The length of the CDR3 is 13 residues. Germline lookup yields CDR1 GTSNPN and CDR2 SVGIG (reference sequence). CDR3: CAWSQGGNQPQHF. The CDR3 nucleotides are TGTGCCTGGAGTCAGGGAGGCAATCAGCCCCAGCATTTT.

As to this clone: The same CDR3 can be traced to other DNA sequences in this sample. The genes are TRBV12-3 or TRBV12-4 and TRBJ1-6; D gene unclear. The CDR3 sequence is 13 residues long. V was trimmed by 2 bases and J by 6 bases, leaving 5 bases between them. DNA for the CDR3: TGTGCCAGCAGTTTAAGAAGTAATTCACCCCTCCACTTT. Its protein product is CASSLRSNSPLHF.

V and J are TRBV20-1 and TRBJ1-4, with TRBD1 matching over 8 bases. Germline assignment: CDR1 DFQATT and CDR2 SNEGSKA (reference sequence). There are 16 residues in the CDR3. With 8 bases clipped from V and 0 bases from J, the junction kept 11 bases outside the gene matches. CDR3 residues: CSPSDRGAPTNEKLFF. Here the CDR3 DNA reads TGCAGTCCAAGTGACAGGGGAGCCCCAACTAATGAAAAACTGTTTTTT.

V and J are TRBV28 and TRBJ1-3; 12 bases are a match to TRBD1. The germline CDR1 and CDR2 sequences are MDHEN and SYDVKM. The junction had 3 bases not matched to a gene; V was cut back by 5 bases and J by 1 base. The CDR3 is made up of 16 amino acids. Here the CDR3 DNA reads TGTGCCAGCAGTCTGGGACAGGGGGCTTCTGGAAACACCATATATTTT. Translating it yields CASSLGQGASGNTIYF.

This clone occurred once. The rearrangement uses TRBV5-1 and TRBJ1-3; tentatively, D is TRBD1 (6 bases). Trimming shortened V by 2 bases and J by 0 bases, and 21 bases separated the two germline ends. The CDR3 extends over 19 amino acids. Germline loops: CDR1 SGHRS, CDR2 YFSETQ. The CDR3 sequence is CASSLGGGAVESSGNTIYF. Written as DNA, the CDR3 is TGCGCCAGCAGCTTAGGGGGAGGCGCGGTGGAAAGCTCTGGAAACACCATATATTTT.

The chain links TRBV6-2 or TRBV6-3 to TRBJ1-5, with TRBD1 matching 7 bases. V was pared by 5 bases and J by 1 base, with 8 bases of the junction left unmatched. Looked up from germline, CDR1 is MNHEY and CDR2 is SVGEGT. The CDR3 sequence is 16 residues long. The CDR3 loop reads CASSRLTGDSNQPQHF. The CDR3 coding sequence is TGTGCCAGCAGTCGATTAACAGGGGACAGCAATCAGCCCCAGCATTTT.

This clone was detected only once. The chain uses TRBV2 and TRBJ2-2; 9 nucleotides line up with TRBD1. Germline CDR1 is SNHLY and CDR2 is FYNNEI. This CDR3 contains 14 residues. The V segment lost 7 bases and the J segment 6 bases; nucleotides outside the gene matches: 6. The CDR3, as DNA: TGTGCCAGCATCTGGGACAGGGATTCCGGGGAGCTGTTTTTT. This translates into CASIWDRDSGELFF.

This chain uses TRBV4-3 with TRBJ2-1; 7 nucleotides align to TRBD2. The V segment lost 0 bases and the J segment 6 bases; nucleotides outside the gene matches: 8. This CDR3 region has 16 residues. CDR1 and CDR2 (germline): LGHNA, YSLEER. CDR3 protein: CASSQDEAGVFNEQFF. The CDR3 DNA sequence: TGCGCCAGCAGCCAAGATGAGGCGGGGGTCTTCAATGAGCAGTTCTTC.

The V and J genes are TRBV20-1 and TRBJ1-1; 7 bases are a match to TRBD1. The trim removed 6 bases at V and 9 bases at J, leaving 4 bases unmatched. This CDR3 has 10 amino acids. CDR1 and CDR2 (germline): DFQATT, SNEGSKA (reference sequence). The CDR3 DNA sequence: TGCAGTGCCTCGACAGGGAAAGCTTTCTTT. This codes for CSASTGKAFF.

V gene TRBV10-3 combines with J gene TRBJ1-3; 8 nucleotides line up with TRBD1. Germline assignment: CDR1 ENHRY and CDR2 SYGVKD. J lost 4 bases, V lost 3 bases, and 5 bases had no gene match. The CDR3 runs 15 residues. CDR3 loop: CAISDPDRGGNTIYF. In DNA form, the CDR3 reads TGTGCCATCAGTGACCCCGACAGGGGAGGAAACACCATATATTTT.

This clone was counted between two and nine times. The CDR3 here is CASSEVREEDYGYTF. CDR3 sequence (DNA): TGTGCCAGCAGTGAAGTTCGGGAAGAAGACTATGGCTACACCTTC. The gene calls are TRBV6-1 and TRBJ1-2; D is uncertain. The CDR3 covers 15 residues. CDR1 is MNHNS and CDR2 is SASEGT in the germline V gene. The V and J ends lost 1 base and 3 bases respectively, with 12 bases between them.

The chain uses TRBV2 and TRBJ1-6; tentative D call: TRBD1 (6 bases). The CDR3 is made up of 18 amino acids. Per germline, CDR1 SNHLY and CDR2 FYNNEI. Trimming removed 0 bases at V and 0 bases at J, with 12 bases between. The CDR3 is CASSEAITGSSYNSPLHF. CDR3 DNA sequence: TGTGCCAGCAGTGAAGCAATAACAGGGAGCTCCTATAATTCACCCCTCCACTTT.

This chain uses TRBV6-4 with TRBJ2-7, with 8 bases identical to TRBD2. The CDR3 contains 17 residues. J was trimmed by 6 bases and V by 5 bases; bases with no gene match: 18. CDR1 MRHNA and CDR2 SNTAGT come from the germline V gene. CDR3 bases: TGTGCCAGCAGTACTTCCGGGACTAGGATTGGCTCGGGCGAGCAGTACTTC. Translated, it gives CASSTSGTRIGSGEQYF.

The rearrangement uses TRBV25-1 and TRBJ2-7; D is undetermined. Germline CDR1 is MGHDK and CDR2 is SYGVNS. Between the trimmed V and J ends, which lost 3 bases and 2 bases, there was a span of 11 bases. The CDR3 covers 14 residues. The CDR3 protein is CASSDTGGTYEQYF. CDR3 DNA: TGTGCCAGCAGTGATACGGGCGGTACCTACGAGCAGTACTTC.

In DNA form, the CDR3 reads TGTGCCAGCAGCTATCGACAGGGTAATCCCCGGGGCATTGGCTACACCTTC. Its translation: CASSYRQGNPRGIGYTF. This chain links TRBV3-1 (or the pseudogene TRBV3-2) with TRBJ1-2, with 7 bases fitting TRBD1. Germline CDR1 LGHDT, CDR2 YNNKEL (reference sequence). The CDR3 length is 17 residues. J gave up 7 bases and V 5 bases, and 19 bases lay outside the gene matches.

This clone was counted a single time. The chain employs TRBV5-6 and TRBJ1-1, with a tentative D call TRBD1 (5 bases). Trimming stripped 0 bases from V and 1 base from J, with 7 bases between. This CDR3 is 14 amino acids long. Germline CDR1 and CDR2: SGHDT and YYEEEE. CDR3 protein: CASSLGQRNTEAFF. The CDR3 nucleotides are TGTGCCAGCAGCTTGGGACAGAGGAACACTGAAGCTTTCTTT. The full variable domain, in which reference TRBV5-6 and TRBJ1-1 provide the parts outside the CDR3, is DAGVTQSPTHLIKTRGQQVTLRCSPKSGHDTVSWYQQALGQGPQFIFQYYEEEERQRGNFPDRFSGHQFPNYSSELNVNALLLGDSALYLCASSLGQRNTEAFFGQGTRLTVV.

The chain employs TRBV12-3 or TRBV12-4 and TRBJ1-5, with a possible D match to TRBD1 (5 bases). V gave up 3 bases and J gave up 9 bases, with 9 bases separating them. The CDR3 loop spans 12 amino acids. CDR3 amino acids: CASSFGGRPQHF. CDR3 coding DNA: TGTGCCAGCAGTTTCGGGGGGAGGCCCCAGCATTTT.

J is TRBJ2-3 and V is TRBV14, with a weak D call TRBD2 (6 bases). CDR3 length: 15 residues. In germline, CDR1 is SGHDN, CDR2 FVKESK. Trimming took 0 bases from V and 1 from J, leaving 8 bases between them. The DNA of the CDR3 is TGTGCCAGCAGCCAAGATTGGAGGGGCACAGATACGCAGTATTTT. Translating gives CASSQDWRGTDTQYF. Full variable domain (remainder filled in from reference TRBV14 and TRBJ2-3): EAGVTQFPSHSVIEKGQTVTLRCDPISGHDNLYWYRRVMGKEIKFLLHFVKESKQDESGMPNNRFLAERTGGTYSTLKVQPAELEDSGVYFCASSQDWRGTDTQYFGPGTRLTVL.

The chain recombines TRBV5-5 with TRBJ1-5; D unclear. Trimming took 0 bases from V and 5 from J, leaving 6 bases between them. The CDR3 covers 13 residues. Looked up from germline, CDR1 is SGHKS and CDR2 is YYEKEE (reference sequence). The CDR3 here is CASSLGSDQPQHF. CDR3 in DNA: TGTGCCAGCAGCTTGGGGAGCGATCAGCCCCAGCATTTT.

The V call is TRBV6-5, the J call TRBJ1-1; possibly TRBD1 for D (5 bases). The germline CDR1 and CDR2 sequences are MNHEY and SVGAGI. This CDR3 comprises 10 residues. The CDR3 loop is CASRGTEAFF. Written as DNA, the CDR3 is TGTGCGAGTAGGGGCACTGAAGCTTTCTTT.